This T cell receptor (beta chain) was profiled in a study of CD8+CD57+ T cells in acquired aplastic anemia. Study as a whole: On average, sorted CD4+ and CD8+ cells gave 3.2 ug of DNA.

CD8+CD57+ cell expansion, shown by flow cytometry, had occurred in the patients selected for sequencing. As a group, the patients uniformly had severe acquired aplastic anemia. TCR beta VDJ combinations and CDR3 sequences were profiled from genomic DNA. Using its own MiXCR run on the reads, TCRdb lists one record per CDR3 protein. The sample yields 120,000 or so distinct CDR3 sequences, approximately 41% seen once. Findings and limits, study-wide: Comparison of patients with controls identified around 31 shared CD8+ CDR3 sequences. CD8+ Simpson's diversity in patients was not significantly different from that in controls.

This CDR3 has 14 residues. In germline, CDR1 is SNHLY, CDR2 FYNNEI. V lost 6 bases, J lost 4 bases, and 15 bases lay in between. This clonotype has just a few counts. Antigen specificity is unknown. This clonotype was sampled from a human donor with aplastic anemia. Material: sorted CD4+, CD8+, or CD8+CD57+ T cells (not recorded which) from PBMCs. This sequence joins TRBV2 and TRBJ1-1, with D unresolved. The CDR3 sequence: CASRPRGGPTEAFF. Here the CDR3 DNA reads TGTGCCAGCAGGCCCCGGGGAGGCCCCACTGAAGCTTTCTTT.